This T cell receptor (beta chain) was sequenced in a study of blood T cells in healthy people across ages. Whole-study results and caveats: A roughly linear fall in TCR beta diversity per million T cells was seen with increasing age.

Together with a sample-barcoded 5' primer, a J-beta primer mix was included in a second PCR lasting 7 to 11 cycles. TCRdb passed the 5' RACE reads through MiXCR, listing each CDR3 protein once. The repertoire consists of some 1,000,000 distinct CDR3 sequences, with about 25% occurring once and the leading ten covering approximately 0.7%. Regarding this clonotype: The antigen remains undetermined.

V was pared by 8 bases and J by 5 bases, with 15 bases of the junction left unmatched. The CDR3 extends over 15 amino acids. The germline V gene has CDR1 SGHRS and CDR2 YFSETQ. This sample was shared with a second study, whose subject was T cells of mothers and their children.

The chain is built from TRBV5-1 and TRBJ2-5, with 7 bases matching TRBD1. Specimen: blood. The TCR sequence derives from a girl between 2 and 10 years old in good health. CDR3 coding DNA: TGCGCCAGTGGAAAGGAAGGGGGCGCCGGGGAGACCCAGTACTTC. Its protein is CASGKEGGAGETQYF.